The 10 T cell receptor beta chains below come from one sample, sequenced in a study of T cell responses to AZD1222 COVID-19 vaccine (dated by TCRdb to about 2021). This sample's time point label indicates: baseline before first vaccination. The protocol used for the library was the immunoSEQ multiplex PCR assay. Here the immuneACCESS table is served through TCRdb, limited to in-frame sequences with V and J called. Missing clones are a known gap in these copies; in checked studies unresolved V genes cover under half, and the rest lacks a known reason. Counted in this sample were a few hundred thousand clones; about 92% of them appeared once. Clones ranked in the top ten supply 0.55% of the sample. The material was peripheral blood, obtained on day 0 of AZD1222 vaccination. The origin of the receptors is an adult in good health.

The DNA of the CDR3 is TGTGCCAGTAGCGACAGGGAGGGAGCCGGGGAGCTGTTTTTT. Translated: CASSDREGAGELFF. The rearrangement uses TRBV19 and TRBJ2-2; the D gene could be TRBD1 or TRBD2 (7 bases each). Trimming left V 6 bases short and J 6 bases short, with 14 bases between. Looked up from germline, CDR1 is LNHDA and CDR2 is SQIVND (reference sequence). This CDR3 spans 14 amino acids.

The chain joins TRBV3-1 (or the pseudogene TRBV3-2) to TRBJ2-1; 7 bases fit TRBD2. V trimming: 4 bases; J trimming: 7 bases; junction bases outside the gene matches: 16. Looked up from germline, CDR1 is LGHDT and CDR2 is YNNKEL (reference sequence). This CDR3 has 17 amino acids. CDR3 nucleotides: TGTGCCAGCAGCCTCGACCAGAGGGGCGGGAGATGGAATGAGCAGTTCTTC. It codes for CASSLDQRGGRWNEQFF.

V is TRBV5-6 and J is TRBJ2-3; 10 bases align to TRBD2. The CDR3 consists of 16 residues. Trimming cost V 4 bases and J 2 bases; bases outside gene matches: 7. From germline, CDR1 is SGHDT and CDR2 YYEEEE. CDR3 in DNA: TGTGCCAGCAGCCAACTAGCGGGGCTCCCCACAGATACGCAGTATTTT. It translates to CASSQLAGLPTDTQYF. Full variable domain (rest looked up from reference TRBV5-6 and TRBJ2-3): DAGVTQSPTHLIKTRGQQVTLRCSPKSGHDTVSWYQQALGQGPQFIFQYYEEEERQRGNFPDRFSGHQFPNYSSELNVNALLLGDSALYLCASSQLAGLPTDTQYFGPGTRLTVL.

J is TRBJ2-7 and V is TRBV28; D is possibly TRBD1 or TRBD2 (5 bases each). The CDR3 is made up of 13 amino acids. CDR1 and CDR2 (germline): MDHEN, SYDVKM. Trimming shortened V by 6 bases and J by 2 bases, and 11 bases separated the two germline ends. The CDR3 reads CASRTGRTYEQYF. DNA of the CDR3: TGTGCCAGCAGGACGGGACGAACCTACGAGCAGTACTTC.

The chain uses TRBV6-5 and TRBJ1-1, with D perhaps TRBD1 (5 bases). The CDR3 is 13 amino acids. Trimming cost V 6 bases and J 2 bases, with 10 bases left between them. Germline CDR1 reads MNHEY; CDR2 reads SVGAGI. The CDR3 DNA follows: TGTGCCAGCAGACCCAGGGATAACACTGAAGCTTTCTTT. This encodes CASRPRDNTEAFF.

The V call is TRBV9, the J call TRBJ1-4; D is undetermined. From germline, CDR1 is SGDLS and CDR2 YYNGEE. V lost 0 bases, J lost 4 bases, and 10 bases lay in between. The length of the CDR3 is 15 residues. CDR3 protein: CASSVAPDGNEKLFF. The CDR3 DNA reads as TGTGCCAGCAGCGTAGCCCCGGACGGTAATGAAAAACTGTTTTTT.

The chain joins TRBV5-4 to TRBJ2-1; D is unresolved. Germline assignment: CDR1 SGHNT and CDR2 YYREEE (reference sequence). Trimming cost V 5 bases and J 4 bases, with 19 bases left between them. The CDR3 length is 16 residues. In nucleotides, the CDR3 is TGTGCCAGCAGGCCATCCCGGGCCGCCCAATACAATGAGCAGTTCTTC. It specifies CASRPSRAAQYNEQFF.

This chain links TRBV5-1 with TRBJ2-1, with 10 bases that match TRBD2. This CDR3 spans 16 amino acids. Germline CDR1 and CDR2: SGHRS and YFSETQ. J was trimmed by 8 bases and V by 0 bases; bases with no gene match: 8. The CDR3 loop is CASSLENSGRAHEQFF. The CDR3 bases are TGCGCCAGCAGCTTGGAAAACAGCGGGAGGGCCCATGAGCAGTTCTTC.

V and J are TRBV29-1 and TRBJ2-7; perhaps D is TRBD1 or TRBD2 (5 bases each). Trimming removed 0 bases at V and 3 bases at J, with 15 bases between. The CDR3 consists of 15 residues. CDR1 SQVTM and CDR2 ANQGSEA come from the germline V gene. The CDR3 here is CSVEDPRGPNYEQYF. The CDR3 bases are TGCAGCGTTGAAGATCCTCGGGGACCGAACTACGAGCAGTACTTC.

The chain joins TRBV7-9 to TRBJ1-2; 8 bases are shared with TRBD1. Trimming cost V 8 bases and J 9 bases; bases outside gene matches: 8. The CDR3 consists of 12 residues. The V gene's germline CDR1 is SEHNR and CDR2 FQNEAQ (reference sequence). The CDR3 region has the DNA TGTGCCAGCGGATACCGACAGGGGAGCTACACCTTC. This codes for CASGYRQGSYTF. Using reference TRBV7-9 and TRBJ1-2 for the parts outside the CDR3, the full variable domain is DTGVSQNPRHKITKRGQNVTFRCDPISEHNRLYWYRQTLGQGPEFLTYFQNEAQLEKSRLLSDRFSAERPKGSFSTLEIQRTEQGDSAMYLCASGYRQGSYTFGSGTRLTVV.